The 8 T cell receptor beta chains in this list originate from one sample, sequenced in a study of blood T cell repertoires in COVID-19. Clones were read by immunoSEQ multiplex PCR, and TCRdb kept only the in-frame ones, dropping some. This table has some 260,000 clones, more than 75% appearing once. Sequencing was carried out using PBMCs or T cells enriched from blood (not recorded which). These receptors were collected from a man aged 35-49 years who had recovered from COVID-19.

This clone came up a few times. The V call is TRBV7-9, the J call TRBJ2-1; 14 nucleotides line up with TRBD2. Germline CDR1 is SEHNR and CDR2 is FQNEAQ (reference sequence). The V segment lost 5 bases and the J segment 9 bases; nucleotides outside the gene matches: 12. This CDR3 has 17 amino acids. CDR3 protein: CASSLENRLAGGFEQFF. CDR3 sequence (DNA): TGTGCCAGCAGCCTAGAAAACAGACTAGCGGGAGGGTTTGAGCAGTTCTTC.

The CDR3 sequence is CASSTWTSGGSSRDIQYF. The CDR3 region has the DNA TGTGCCAGCAGCACGTGGACTAGCGGGGGATCATCGAGGGACATTCAGTACTTC. J is TRBJ2-4 and V is TRBV7-9, with 13 bases that match TRBD2. Trimming removed 5 bases from V and 8 bases from J; junction bases left unmatched: 15. Germline lookup yields CDR1 SEHNR and CDR2 FQNEAQ (reference sequence). The CDR3 loop spans 18 amino acids.

V and J are TRBV5-5 and TRBJ2-5; 7 bases line up with TRBD2. This CDR3 is built from 15 residues. V trimming: 4 bases; J trimming: 5 bases; junction bases outside the gene matches: 11. Germline V gene sequence: CDR1 SGHKS, CDR2 YYEKEE (reference sequence). The CDR3 DNA reads TGTGCCAGCAGCCTCTGGGGGGGTCCAACCGAGACCCAGTACTTC. It specifies CASSLWGGPTETQYF.

V is TRBV7-9 and J is TRBJ1-2; TRBD1 agrees at 8 bases. The CDR3 runs 13 residues. CDR1 is SEHNR, CDR2 FQNEAQ, per germline (reference sequence). V shed 4 bases and J 4 bases; nucleotides not matched to a gene: 2. The chain's CDR3 is CASSYGQGYGYTF. DNA of the CDR3: TGTGCCAGCAGCTACGGACAGGGCTATGGCTACACCTTC.

This clone was observed a few times. The chain couples TRBV6-1 to TRBJ1-2; no definite D call. The CDR3 consists of 13 residues. With 1 base removed from V and 8 bases from J, the gap between germline ends came to 11 bases. Per the germline V gene, CDR1 is MNHNS and CDR2 is SASEGT. DNA for the CDR3: TGTGCCAGCAGTGAAGTGGGAGATCGAGGCTACACCTTC. Translation gives CASSEVGDRGYTF.

This clone was seen a single time. J is TRBJ1-2 and V is TRBV10-3; 8 bases map to TRBD1. CDR1 ENHRY and CDR2 SYGVKD come from the germline V gene. The V and J ends lost 2 bases and 7 bases, in that order; junction bases with no gene match: 6. The CDR3 runs 14 residues. CDR3 coding DNA: TGTGCCATCAGTGAGATGACAGGGGCGGGTGGCTACACCTTC. The encoded protein is CAISEMTGAGGYTF.

This chain links TRBV28 with TRBJ2-2, with 9 nucleotides matching TRBD1. The CDR3 consists of 15 residues. Looked up from germline, CDR1 is MDHEN and CDR2 is SYDVKM. The V segment lost 5 bases and the J segment 1 base; nucleotides outside the gene matches: 2. In nucleotides, the CDR3 is TGTGCCAGCAGTCTGGGACAGGGGAACACCGGGGAGCTGTTTTTT. Its protein is CASSLGQGNTGELFF.

This clone was counted only a few times. V usage is TRBV4-3 and J usage is TRBJ1-4; no definite D call. The CDR3 length is 12 residues. V lost 2 bases and J 6 bases, leaving 4 bases between the germline ends. CDR1 and CDR2 from the germline V gene are LGHNA and YSLEER. CDR3 amino acids: CASSQRYEKLFF. DNA for the CDR3: TGCGCCAGCAGCCAACGGTATGAAAAACTGTTTTTT.